This T cell receptor (beta chain) was profiled in a study of technical replicates of blood from a few donors. The CDR3 is 16 amino acids. V lost 1 base and J 6 bases, leaving 16 bases between the germline ends. Germline V gene sequence: CDR1 MNHEY, CDR2 SVGAGI. This clone was recorded once. Method: immunoSEQ multiplex PCR; TCRdb's copy keeps in-frame clones and lacks some. This table holds about 76,000 clones, 85% to 95% found once. Sequencing was performed on T cells isolated from PBMCs. The sequence derives from a human donor in good health. This chain links TRBV6-5 with TRBJ2-1; a possible D gene is TRBD2 (7 bases). Written as DNA, the CDR3 is TGTGCCAGCAGTTACTTCGAGAGGGGGGGGTCCAATGAGCAGTTCTTC. Residues: CASSYFERGGSNEQFF.